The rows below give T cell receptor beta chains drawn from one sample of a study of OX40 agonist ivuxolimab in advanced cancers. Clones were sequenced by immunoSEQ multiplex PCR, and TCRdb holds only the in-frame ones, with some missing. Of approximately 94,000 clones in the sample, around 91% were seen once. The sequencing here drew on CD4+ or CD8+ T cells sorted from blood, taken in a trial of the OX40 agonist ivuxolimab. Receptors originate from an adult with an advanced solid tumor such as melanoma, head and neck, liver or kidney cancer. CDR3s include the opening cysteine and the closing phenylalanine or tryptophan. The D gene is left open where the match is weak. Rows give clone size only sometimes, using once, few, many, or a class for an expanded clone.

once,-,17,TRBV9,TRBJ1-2,CASSFRDRGGSNYGYTF,TGTGCCAGCAGCTTCCGGGATCGGGGCGGATCTAACTATGGCTACACCTTC
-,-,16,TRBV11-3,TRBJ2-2,CASSFTVGGNTGELFF,TGTGCCAGCAGCTTTACGGTGGGGGGGAACACCGGGGAGCTGTTTTTT
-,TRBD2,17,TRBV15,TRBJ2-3,CATSFGASGAAGGTQYF,TGTGCCACCAGCTTTGGGGCTAGCGGGGCCGCAGGGGGTACGCAGTATTTT
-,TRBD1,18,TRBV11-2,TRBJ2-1,CASSLGLASGQGKNEQFF,TGTGCCAGCAGCTTAGGGTTAGCTTCAGGACAGGGGAAGAATGAGCAGTTCTTC
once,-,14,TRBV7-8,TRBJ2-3,CASSTTGRTDTQYF,TGTGCCAGCAGCACGACAGGACGCACAGATACGCAGTATTTT
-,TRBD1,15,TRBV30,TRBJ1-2,CAWSGLTGARYGYTF,TGTGCCTGGAGTGGATTGACAGGGGCCCGCTATGGCTACACCTTC
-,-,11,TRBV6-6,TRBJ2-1,CASVTKDEQFF,TGTGCCAGCGTGACTAAAGATGAGCAGTTCTTC
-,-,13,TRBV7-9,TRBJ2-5,CASSLAAQETQYF,TGTGCCAGCAGCTTAGCAGCCCAAGAGACCCAGTACTTC
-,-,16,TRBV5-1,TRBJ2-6,CASSLASRSGANVLTF,TGCGCCAGCAGCTTGGCCTCCCGCTCTGGGGCCAACGTCCTGACTTTC
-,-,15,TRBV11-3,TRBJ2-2,CASSFRTQNTGELFF,TGTGCCAGCAGCTTTAGGACACAGAACACCGGGGAGCTGTTTTTT
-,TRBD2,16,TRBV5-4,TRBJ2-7,CASSLGGLAGDIEQYF,TGTGCCAGCAGCTTGGGGGGACTAGCGGGAGACATCGAGCAGTACTTC
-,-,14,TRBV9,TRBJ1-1,CASSVVTEGAEAFF,TGTGCCAGCAGCGTAGTAACTGAAGGAGCTGAAGCTTTCTTT
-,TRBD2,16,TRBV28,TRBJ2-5,CASSLGLAGAQETQYF,TGTGCCAGCAGCCTGGGACTAGCGGGCGCCCAAGAGACCCAGTACTTC
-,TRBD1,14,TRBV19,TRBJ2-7,CASSATGTGQEQYF,TGTGCCAGTAGTGCGACCGGGACAGGTCAAGAGCAGTACTTC
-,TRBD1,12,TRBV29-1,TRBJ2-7,CSVGTVSSEQYF,TGCAGCGTCGGGACAGTTTCTTCCGAGCAGTACTTC
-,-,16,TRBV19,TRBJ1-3,CASSMSGLNSGNTIYF,TGTGCCAGTAGTATGTCGGGATTGAACTCTGGAAACACCATATATTTT
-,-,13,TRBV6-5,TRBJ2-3,CASRGPSTDTQYF,TGTGCCAGCAGGGGGCCGAGCACAGATACGCAGTATTTT